This TCR beta chain was captured by sequencing in a study of cytomegalovirus exposure and HLA in healthy donors. Study in general: Among roughly 190 million T cells, an earlier analysis found approximately 110 million unique TCR beta sequences. Whole-study findings and limits: A later analysis found common viral pathogens apparently linked to several of the most significant clusters.

To note about this clone: Its cognate antigen is unknown.

The CDR3 has 16 amino acids. Trimming removed 3 bases from V and 1 base from J; junction bases left unmatched: 7. Germline CDR1 is KGHSH and CDR2 is LQKENI. The study ran its PCR with 60 Vbeta and 13 Jbeta primers. Sequenced by immunoSEQ multiplex PCR; TCRdb stores in-frame clones only, minus some. The data show approximately 140,000 clones, with roughly four fifths seen just once and around 4.1% held by the top ten. Sequencing was done on a sample of PBMCs. The rearrangement links TRBV18 to TRBJ1-1; 8 bases line up with TRBD1. The origin of this receptor is a man aged 40-55 years in good health and CMV-seropositive. CDR3 amino acids: CASSPPSGQENTEAFF. Written as DNA, the CDR3 is TGTGCCAGCTCACCTCCCTCGGGACAGGAGAACACTGAAGCTTTCTTT.